The next 24 T cell receptor beta chains were all read from a single sample in a study of cytotoxic CD8 clonotypes in ibrutinib-treated CLL. Data came from immunoSEQ multiplex PCR; TCRdb stores just in-frame clones and leaves some out. Of some 8,900 clones in the sample, approximately 77% were seen once. The sequencing here drew on PBMCs, taken before ibrutinib treatment. These receptors originate from a human donor with chronic lymphocytic leukemia.

Remarks on this clone: One junction end disagrees with the germline gene, perhaps due to a read error. The chain recombines TRBV6-1 with TRBJ2-2; D is unresolved. CDR3 size: 12 residues. Germline CDR1 and CDR2: MNHNS and SASEGT. CDR3 sequence (DNA): TGTGCCAGCAGTGGGGCCCCGCCGAGAGCTGTTTTT. It yields the protein CASSGAPPRAVF.

The J gene is TRBJ2-1, the V gene TRBV28; TRBD1 might be the D (6 bases). The V gene's germline CDR1 is MDHEN and CDR2 SYDVKM. This CDR3 has 14 residues. V shed 5 bases and J shed 5 bases, with 13 bases lying between them. The CDR3 region has the DNA TGTGCCAGCAGTCCAACTTGGACAGACAATGAGCAGTTCTTC. This codes for CASSPTWTDNEQFF.

The table lists this clone with a few counts. The CDR3 nucleotides are TGCGCCAGCAGCTTGGTGACAGACCTACAATATGAGCAGTTCTTC. It specifies CASSLVTDLQYEQFF. The chain employs TRBV5-1 and TRBJ2-1, with a weak D call TRBD1 (5 bases). The CDR3 has 15 residues. The V end was cut by 0 bases, the J end by 8 bases, with 15 bases between. Germline CDR1 SGHRS, CDR2 YFSETQ.

This chain uses TRBV27 with TRBJ1-2, with 11 bases lining up with TRBD1. The CDR3 covers 15 residues. Germline values: CDR1 MNHEY, CDR2 SMNVEV (reference sequence). Trimming cost V 5 bases and J 4 bases; bases outside gene matches: 6. CDR3 coding DNA: TGTGCCAGCAGTATCGGACAGGGGGCGGGCTATGGCTACACCTTC. It encodes CASSIGQGAGYGYTF.

The gene calls are TRBV28 and TRBJ2-1; D not certain. Per the germline V gene, CDR1 is MDHEN and CDR2 is SYDVKM. The CDR3 loop spans 13 amino acids. Between the trimmed V and J ends, which lost 5 bases and 9 bases, there was a span of 14 bases. The CDR3 region has the DNA TGTGCCAGCAGTATGCCACCCCTGGGTGAGCAGTTCTTC. Translating it yields CASSMPPLGEQFF.

V gene TRBV10-2 combines with J gene TRBJ1-1; D possibly corresponds to TRBD1 (5 bases). V lost 5 bases and J lost 3, with 10 bases in between. Per germline, CDR1 WSHSY and CDR2 SAAADI. The CDR3 is made up of 13 amino acids. The CDR3: CASSPMGDTEAFF. The CDR3 DNA reads TGCGCCAGCAGTCCGATGGGGGACACTGAAGCTTTCTTT.

As regards this clone: Within the sample, other DNA sequences also encode this same CDR3. V usage is TRBV9 and J usage is TRBJ1-1; weak D call: TRBD1 (5 bases). Deletions cut 4 bases from V and 1 base from J, with 11 bases between. CDR1 SGDLS and CDR2 YYNGEE come from the germline V gene. The CDR3 loop spans 14 amino acids. CDR3 protein: CASSPHRGNTEAFF. DNA for the CDR3: TGTGCCAGCAGCCCCCATAGGGGGAACACTGAAGCTTTCTTT.

This rearrangement joins TRBV2 to TRBJ1-1; the D gene is possibly TRBD1 (6 bases). Germline CDR1 SNHLY, CDR2 FYNNEI. Trimming left V 3 bases short and J 1 base short, with 9 bases between. This CDR3 is built from 14 residues. CDR3 amino acids: CASSEGQRNTEAFF. In DNA form, the CDR3 reads TGTGCCAGCAGTGAGGGACAAAGGAACACTGAAGCTTTCTTT.

This chain uses TRBV6-1 with TRBJ1-5; D is uncertain. The germline V and J ends were trimmed by 5 bases and 0 bases, with 11 bases remaining between them. From germline, CDR1 is MNHNS and CDR2 SASEGT. The CDR3 totals 15 residues. DNA of the CDR3: TGTGCCAGCAGTTTATTATGGTATAGCAATCAGCCCCAGCATTTT. Amino acids: CASSLLWYSNQPQHF.

This chain links TRBV6-1 with TRBJ1-1; D is uncertain. Germline V gives CDR1 MNHNS, CDR2 SASEGT. This CDR3 is built from 12 residues. The V gene lost 4 bases and the J gene lost 4 bases, with 7 bases spanning the gap. The CDR3 is CASSVGSTEAFF. The CDR3 DNA follows: TGTGCCAGCAGTGTGGGGAGCACTGAAGCTTTCTTT.

This rearrangement joins TRBV2 to TRBJ2-3, with TRBD2 identical over 12 bases. This CDR3 has 16 amino acids. From germline, CDR1 is SNHLY and CDR2 FYNNEI. J gave up 4 bases and V 7 bases, and 9 bases lay outside the gene matches. The CDR3 loop reads CASIPSTSGRSDTQYF. In DNA form, the CDR3 reads TGTGCCAGCATCCCAAGTACTAGCGGGAGGTCAGATACGCAGTATTTT.

The chain uses TRBV19 and TRBJ2-2; D may be TRBD1 or TRBD2 (5 bases each). Trimming cost V 7 bases and J 1 base, with 10 bases left between them. The CDR3 totals 14 residues. Per germline, CDR1 LNHDA and CDR2 SQIVND (reference sequence). The CDR3, as DNA: TGTGCCAGTACCGGGACGGGGAACACCGGGGAGCTGTTTTTT. Protein product: CASTGTGNTGELFF. Full variable domain (outside the CDR3, taken from reference TRBV19 and TRBJ2-2): DGGITQSPKYLFRKEGQNVTLSCEQNLNHDAMYWYRQDPGQGLRLIYYSQIVNDFQKGDIAEGYSVSREKKESFPLTVTSAQKNPTAFYLCASTGTGNTGELFFGEGSRLTVL.

The chain has TRBV5-1 and TRBJ1-1; TRBD1 matches at 7 bases. V shed 0 bases and J 0 bases; nucleotides not matched to a gene: 8. Germline V gene sequence: CDR1 SGHRS, CDR2 YFSETQ. This CDR3 is built from 17 residues. Here the CDR3 reads CASSLAERGPMNTEAFF. In nucleotides, the CDR3 is TGCGCCAGCAGCTTGGCCGAGAGGGGGCCAATGAACACTGAAGCTTTCTTT.

The V and J genes are TRBV27 and TRBJ1-5, with TRBD1 as a possible D gene (6 bases). The germline V gene has CDR1 MNHEY and CDR2 SMNVEV (reference sequence). V lost 6 bases to trimming and J lost 1 base, with 13 bases between them. CDR3 length: 15 residues. The CDR3 DNA follows: TGTGCCAGCAGCCTAAGGGGGAACAGCAATCAGCCCCAGCATTTT. Its protein is CASSLRGNSNQPQHF.

This chain joins TRBV6-1 and TRBJ2-1, with D possibly TRBD1 on 6 matching bases. CDR1 MNHNS and CDR2 SASEGT come from the germline V gene. The CDR3 is 13 amino acids. V dropped 4 bases and J dropped 5 bases, with 9 bases sitting between them. CDR3 in amino acids: CASSGTANNEQFF. CDR3 DNA sequence: TGTGCCAGCAGTGGGACAGCCAACAATGAGCAGTTCTTC.

The chain recombines TRBV13 with TRBJ1-6; D might be TRBD1 (6 bases). Per germline, CDR1 PRHDT and CDR2 FYEKMQ (reference sequence). The V and J ends lost 6 bases and 2 bases respectively, with 11 bases between them. This CDR3 has 15 residues. The CDR3 sequence: CASREGGAYNSPLHF. DNA of the CDR3: TGTGCCAGCAGGGAAGGGGGGGCCTATAATTCACCCCTCCACTTT.

The chain has TRBV5-5 and TRBJ2-7; D is perhaps TRBD1 (6 bases). CDR3 length: 16 amino acids. V dropped 5 bases and J dropped 4 bases, with 22 bases sitting between them. The germline V gene has CDR1 SGHKS and CDR2 YYEKEE (reference sequence). CDR3 sequence: CASRPPGTGFLYEQYF. As DNA, the CDR3 is TGTGCCAGCAGGCCCCCCGGTACAGGGTTTTTGTACGAGCAGTACTTC.

The chain uses TRBV4-2 and TRBJ1-2; no reliable D call. CDR1 and CDR2 from the germline V gene are LGHNA and YNFKEQ. There are 13 residues in the CDR3. V lost 0 bases and J 4 bases, leaving 6 bases between the germline ends. The CDR3 region is CASSQEGSYGYTF. In DNA form, the CDR3 reads TGTGCCAGCAGCCAAGAAGGATCCTATGGCTACACCTTC.

The V call is TRBV7-9, the J call TRBJ1-4, with 7 bases identical to TRBD1. CDR1 SEHNR and CDR2 FQNEAQ come from the germline V gene (reference sequence). The CDR3 extends over 15 amino acids. V trimming: 6 bases; J trimming: 5 bases; junction bases outside the gene matches: 9. CDR3 protein: CASSLNRGGNEKLFF. In DNA form, the CDR3 reads TGTGCCAGCAGTCTTAACAGGGGTGGGAATGAAAAACTGTTTTTT.

As DNA, the CDR3 is TGTGCCAGTAGTATAGCCGGACGGTATGCGCAGCCCCAGCATTTT. It specifies CASSIAGRYAQPQHF. The V gene is TRBV19, the J gene TRBJ1-5; D is ambiguous. The CDR3 extends over 15 amino acids. Between the trimmed V and J ends, which lost 1 base and 7 bases, there was a span of 14 bases. The germline V gene has CDR1 LNHDA and CDR2 SQIVND (reference sequence).

This clone was counted a few times. J is TRBJ2-7 and V is TRBV7-9, with D tentatively TRBD2 (5 bases). This CDR3 is built from 14 residues. Looked up from germline, CDR1 is SEHNR and CDR2 is FQNEAQ (reference sequence). V lost 5 bases to trimming and J lost 2 bases, with 13 bases between them. CDR3 DNA sequence: TGTGCCAGCAGCCCGACGGGGTTCACCTACGAGCAGTACTTC. Encoded protein: CASSPTGFTYEQYF. The full variable domain, rest sourced from reference TRBV7-9 and TRBJ2-7, is DTGVSQNPRHKITKRGQNVTFRCDPISEHNRLYWYRQTLGQGPEFLTYFQNEAQLEKSRLLSDRFSAERPKGSFSTLEIQRTEQGDSAMYLCASSPTGFTYEQYFGPGTRLTVT.

The chain combines TRBV4-1 with TRBJ1-4, with D possibly being TRBD1 (6 bases). This CDR3 comprises 14 residues. V lost 4 bases and J 5 bases, leaving 11 bases between the germline ends. Germline lookup yields CDR1 MGHRA and CDR2 YSYEKL. CDR3 sequence reads: CASSPGAQNEKLFF. The CDR3 bases are TGCGCCAGCAGCCCAGGGGCCCAAAATGAAAAACTGTTTTTT.

The gene calls are TRBV29-1 and TRBJ1-2; no clear D. The CDR3 sequence is 10 residues long. V lost 4 bases to trimming and J lost 8 bases, with 8 bases between them. CDR1 SQVTM and CDR2 ANQGSEA come from the germline V gene. Here the CDR3 reads CSVASPGYTF. CDR3 coding DNA: TGCAGCGTTGCCTCCCCGGGCTACACCTTC.

This chain uses TRBV5-1 with TRBJ2-1, with 8 bases fitting TRBD2. CDR1 SGHRS and CDR2 YFSETQ come from the germline V gene. V trimming: 4 bases; J trimming: 2 bases; junction bases outside the gene matches: 5. This CDR3 is built from 15 residues. CDR3 loop: CASSGGLAAYNEQFF. The CDR3 DNA follows: TGCGCCAGCAGCGGCGGACTAGCAGCCTACAATGAGCAGTTCTTC.